Listed below are T cell receptor beta chains from one sample, sequenced in a study of cytomegalovirus exposure and HLA in healthy donors. Sequencing used immunoSEQ multiplex PCR; TCRdb keeps in-frame clones, though not all of them. The profile covers roughly 170,000 clones, with 82% appearing a single time and around 1.5% taken by the ten largest. Specimen: PBMCs. These receptors were collected from a male donor in good health and CMV-seronegative. Each CDR3 is given with its conserved first and last residue. A D gene is named only where the DNA matches it firmly. Some rows mark clone size as missing; the rest say once, few, many or name a class of expanded clone.

D	V	size	J	CDR3	DNA
-	TRBV11-2	few	TRBJ1-5	CASSQTRGQPQHF	TGTGCCAGCAGCCAAACCAGGGGTCAGCCCCAGCATTTT
-	TRBV6-1	-	TRBJ2-5	CATSGRKETQYF	TGTGCCACCTCCGGTCGCAAGGAGACCCAGTACTTC
TRBD2	TRBV5-6	-	TRBJ2-2	CASSRPSGSNTGELFF	TGTGCCAGCAGCCGCCCTAGCGGTTCGAACACCGGGGAGCTGTTTTTT
-	TRBV27	-	TRBJ1-2	CASTRAQGNYGYTF	TGTGCCAGCACCAGAGCACAGGGTAACTATGGCTACACCTTC
-	TRBV27	-	TRBJ1-1	CASSLSGALTEAFF	TGTGCCAGCAGTTTATCGGGGGCCCTGACTGAAGCTTTCTTT
TRBD1	TRBV2	-	TRBJ1-5	CASTKDRVSQPQHF	TGTGCCAGCACTAAGGACAGGGTGAGCCAGCCCCAGCATTTT
TRBD1	TRBV7-9	few	TRBJ1-2	CASSLQGVYGYTF	TGTGCCAGCAGCCTACAGGGGGTCTATGGCTACACCTTC
-	TRBV6-5	-	TRBJ1-4	CASSYSRGFKEKLFF	TGTGCCAGCAGTTACTCGAGAGGATTTAAGGAAAAACTGTTTTTT
-	TRBV14	-	TRBJ1-5	CASSQDQRQRGQPQHF	TGTGCCAGCAGCCAAGATCAACGACAGCGGGGTCAGCCCCAGCATTTT
TRBD1	TRBV18	-	TRBJ2-7	CASSARQGAVYEQYF	TGTGCCAGCTCAGCAAGACAGGGGGCGGTCTACGAGCAGTACTTC
TRBD1	TRBV7-9	-	TRBJ1-5	CASSSTGGHSNQPQHF	TGTGCCAGCAGCTCCACAGGGGGCCATAGCAATCAGCCCCAGCATTTT
TRBD2	TRBV7-9	few	TRBJ2-2	CSSSRGGGIPPRVGELFF	TGTTCCAGCTCGAGGGGCGGGGGAATCCCTCCTCGGGTCGGGGAGCTGTTTTTT
TRBD2	TRBV11-2	-	TRBJ2-2	CASSPPLAGTNTGELFF	TGTGCCAGCAGCCCCCCCTTAGCGGGAACGAACACCGGGGAGCTGTTTTTT
-	TRBV28	-	TRBJ1-5	CASSWVQGSSNQPQHF	TGTGCCAGCAGTTGGGTTCAGGGCTCTAGCAATCAGCCCCAGCATTTT
-	TRBV15	-	TRBJ1-1	CATSSPLPNTEAFF	TGTGCCACCAGCTCTCCACTCCCGAACACTGAAGCTTTCTTT
TRBD1	TRBV9	-	TRBJ2-7	CASSVSQGAGMYEQYF	TGTGCCAGCAGCGTCTCCCAGGGGGCAGGAATGTACGAGCAGTACTTC
TRBD1	TRBV27	-	TRBJ2-7	CASSRTGNEQYF	TGTGCCAGCAGTCGGACAGGGAACGAGCAGTACTTC
-	TRBV27	-	TRBJ2-1	CASSPSWGVTNEQFF	TGTGCCAGCAGCCCAAGCTGGGGAGTCACAAATGAGCAGTTCTTC
TRBD1	TRBV19	-	TRBJ1-5	CASSRVDRDNQPQHF	TGTGCCAGTAGTAGAGTGGACAGGGACAATCAGCCCCAGCATTTT
TRBD1	TRBV6-5	-	TRBJ2-7	CASSRRDRDSYEQYF	TGTGCCAGCAGTCGCCGGGACAGGGACTCCTACGAGCAGTACTTC